The clone carrying this TCR beta chain was counted a few times. Antigen unknown. The record originates from a study of post-analysis software for immune sequencing data. On the study more broadly: Included among the disease courses, which were recorded for the cohort, were relapsing-remitting, secondary progressive and progressive-relapsing multiple sclerosis.

Overall study findings and caveats: Comparison of patients with controls showed 4 to 6 TRBV segments more frequent in patients, TRBV5-6, TRBV5-1 and TRBV20-1 among them.

Incorporated into the TCR beta cDNA libraries were unique molecular identifiers, which served to reduce PCR and sequencing biases. A single record per CDR3 protein comes from TCRdb applying MiXCR to the PCR reads. The repertoire has 350,000 to 450,000 distinct CDR3 sequences, approximately 38% of them found once; the top ten carry approximately 7.7%. This CDR3 comprises 12 residues. Between the trimmed V and J ends, which lost 2 bases and 9 bases, there was a span of 8 bases. The germline gives CDR1 MNHEY, CDR2 SVGEGT. This TCR was recovered from a girl aged 2-9 years with multiple sclerosis. Sequenced input: blood. The rearrangement joins TRBV6-2 or TRBV6-3 to TRBJ2-1; D ambiguous. The CDR3 DNA sequence: TGTGCCAGCAGTTACGGATTTAGTGAGCAGTTCTTC. Translating it yields CASSYGFSEQFF.